This entry is about one T cell receptor (beta chain). Clones were read by immunoSEQ multiplex PCR, and TCRdb kept only the in-frame ones, dropping some. The sample carries over 3,000 clones, roughly 75% recorded once. This sample stems from a study of T cell repertoires in ileal Crohn's disease. Lamina propria lymphocytes from surgical specimens were isolated on a density gradient before sorting. V was cut by 2 bases and J by 4 bases, with 11 bases left in between. This CDR3 contains 14 residues. Germline lookup yields CDR1 MNHEY and CDR2 SMNVEV (reference sequence). The origin of this receptor is an adult with Crohn's disease. The chain combines TRBV27 with TRBJ2-5; maybe TRBD1 (5 bases). The material sequenced was CD4+ T cells sorted from the ileum. The CDR3 reads CASSLPDSRETQYF. As DNA, the CDR3 is TGTGCCAGCAGTTTACCCGACAGCCGAGAGACCCAGTACTTC.